The clone carrying this T cell receptor beta chain was detected a few times. Its antigen is unknown. This entry comes from a study of T cell repertoires in cytomegalovirus infection. At the level of the study: CMV infection together with matching HLA type was indicated by public TCR beta signatures.

Study results and caveats: There were HLA-C-restricted CMV-specific TCR beta clonotypes dominating the ex vivo response.

TCRdb used MiXCR to reprocess the reads, holding one entry per CDR3 protein. In the table there are about 500,000 distinct CDR3 sequences, roughly a third of which are singletons. Germline CDR1 SQVTM, CDR2 ANQGSEA. The V and J ends lost 0 bases and 5 bases respectively, with 28 bases between them. The CDR3 is 19 residues long. The sequence was obtained from a human donor in good health (CMV status not recorded). Some clones in this sample may be carry-over from other donors' samples. The material was cultured PBMCs, obtained from culture after CMV antigen stimulation. The rearrangement joins TRBV29-1 to TRBJ1-2; perhaps TRBD1 as D (5 bases). CDR3 in DNA: TGCAGCGTTGAAGATAGTCGGGGCCTACACCCGACCTTTGGGTATGGCTACACCTTC. Residues: CSVEDSRGLHPTFGYGYTF. Variable domain in full (rest from reference TRBV29-1 and TRBJ1-2): SAVISQKPSRDICQRGTSLTIQCQVDSQVTMMFWYRQQPGQSLTLIATANQGSEATYESGFVIDKFPISRPNLTFSTLTVSNMSPEDSSIYLCSVEDSRGLHPTFGYGYTFGSGTRLTVV.